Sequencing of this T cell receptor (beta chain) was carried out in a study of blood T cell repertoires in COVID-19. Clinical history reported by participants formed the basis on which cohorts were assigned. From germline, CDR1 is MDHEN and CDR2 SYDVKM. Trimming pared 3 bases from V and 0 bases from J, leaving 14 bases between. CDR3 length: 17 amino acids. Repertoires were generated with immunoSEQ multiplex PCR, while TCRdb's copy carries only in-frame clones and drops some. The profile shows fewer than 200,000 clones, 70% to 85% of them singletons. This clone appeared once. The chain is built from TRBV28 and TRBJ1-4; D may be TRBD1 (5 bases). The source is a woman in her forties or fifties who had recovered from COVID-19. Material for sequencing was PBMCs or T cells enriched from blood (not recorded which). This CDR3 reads CASSLRVGGTTNEKLFF. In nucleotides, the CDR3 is TGTGCCAGCAGTTTGAGGGTCGGGGGGACAACTAATGAAAAACTGTTTTTT.